This entry is about one T cell receptor beta chain. Antigen unknown. At one boundary the junction diverges from the germline segment, which might be a read error. These data are taken from a study of T cells in Graves' hyperthyroidism and ophthalmopathy. Regarding the study as a whole: Ophthalmopathy onset followed model prediction by a median about six months. By a 13 V-J model, ophthalmopathy was set apart from stable hyperthyroidism.

Amplification yielded TCR beta CDR3 regions, with RNA transcripts as the source. The TCR CDR3 was amplified in a first-round RT-PCR using the HTBI primer set. TCRdb reprocessed the multiplex PCR reads via MiXCR and lists one record per CDR3 protein. The sample comprises approximately 98,000 distinct CDR3 sequences, around 37% of which are singletons, and 10% rests with the top ten. The CDR3 covers 11 residues. Germline CDR1 and CDR2: KGHSH and LQKENI. Sequenced sample: peripheral blood or thyroid tissue (not recorded which). V usage is TRBV18 and J usage is TRBJ1-4, with D unclear. The source of this sequence is a woman aged 30 to 39 with Graves' hyperthyroidism. The CDR3 loop is CASSGREKLFF. The DNA of the CDR3 is TGTGCCAGCTCCGGACGTGAAAAACTGTTTTTC.